These 18 T cell receptor beta chains came from one sample sequenced in a study of shared clonotypes between healthy human individuals. Sequencing was performed with immunoSEQ multiplex PCR; in TCRdb, only in-frame clones are kept and a portion is missing. The sample shows hundreds of thousands of clones, 95% to 96% of them seen only once. Naive CD8 cells lacked CD45RO and underwent positive selection for CCR7, leaving out terminally differentiated effector memory CD45RA+ cells. Sequencing used naive CD8+ T cells sorted from blood. These receptor sequences come from a woman in her thirties in good health.

The rearrangement joins TRBV2 to TRBJ2-1; perhaps TRBD2 as D (5 bases). This CDR3 is built from 13 residues. V lost 8 bases and J 6 bases, leaving 14 bases between the germline ends. Germline-derived CDR1 and CDR2 are SNHLY and FYNNEI. The DNA of the CDR3 is TGTGCCAGCGAGGACGGACTCGGCAATGAGCAGTTCTTC. It specifies CASEDGLGNEQFF.

The rearrangement joins TRBV28 to TRBJ1-1; 9 nucleotides agree with TRBD1. CDR3 length: 16 amino acids. Germline-derived CDR1 and CDR2 are MDHEN and SYDVKM. Trimming cost V 5 bases and J 4 bases; bases outside gene matches: 11. The CDR3: CASSTRDRVRGTEAFF. In DNA, the CDR3 is TGTGCCAGCAGTACCCGGGACAGGGTTCGGGGCACTGAAGCTTTCTTT.

The chain uses TRBV28 and TRBJ2-7, with 10 nucleotides matching TRBD1. The CDR3 is made up of 16 amino acids. The V gene end was trimmed by 7 bases and the J gene end by 1 base; junction bases not matched to a gene: 10. Germline values: CDR1 MDHEN, CDR2 SYDVKM. The CDR3 DNA sequence: TGTGCCAGCACCTCTCCCCGGGACAGGGGATCCTACGAGCAGTACTTC. It codes for CASTSPRDRGSYEQYF.

Here the CDR3 DNA reads TGTGCCAGCAGTTGGGCAGGGGGCTTTGAGCAGTACTTC. As protein: CASSWAGGFEQYF. The chain couples TRBV27 to TRBJ2-7, with 8 bases identical to TRBD1. The CDR3 covers 13 residues. Germline CDR1 MNHEY, CDR2 SMNVEV (reference sequence). J was trimmed by 7 bases and V by 4 bases; bases with no gene match: 6.

For this clone: Other DNA sequences in this specimen translate into the identical CDR3. The chain links TRBV10-1 to TRBJ2-7; perhaps D is TRBD1 or TRBD2 (5 bases each). Germline CDR1 is WNHNN and CDR2 is SYGVQD (reference sequence). CDR3 length: 13 residues. The V end lost 2 bases, the J end lost 3 bases, and 8 bases lay between the germline ends. CDR3 DNA: TGCGCCAGCAGTGAGGGGACCGGCTACGAGCAGTACTTC. Translated: CASSEGTGYEQYF.

The chain uses TRBV27 and TRBJ2-3; 8 bases align to TRBD2. The germline gives CDR1 MNHEY, CDR2 SMNVEV (reference sequence). V lost 1 base to trimming and J lost 0 bases; unmatched junction nucleotides: 3. The CDR3 runs 16 residues. CDR3 protein: CASSLLLAVSTDTQYF. In DNA form, the CDR3 reads TGTGCCAGCAGTTTATTACTAGCGGTTAGCACAGATACGCAGTATTTT.

The genes are TRBV5-1 and TRBJ1-5, with D unclear. V was shortened by 0 bases and J by 3 bases, with 10 bases between the two germline ends. Germline CDR1 SGHRS, CDR2 YFSETQ. This CDR3 contains 15 residues. The CDR3 sequence: CASSLAAGVNQPQHF. The CDR3 region has the DNA TGCGCCAGCAGCTTGGCGGCAGGAGTCAATCAGCCCCAGCATTTT.

V gene TRBV21-1 combines with J gene TRBJ2-7; the table gives TRBD2 as D, unverified against the DNA. TRBV21-1 is given as a pseudogene. The CDR3 covers 14 residues. The CDR3: CASRTMRECYEQYF. The CDR3 DNA is TGTGCCAGCAGGACCATGCGGGAGTGCTACGAGCAGTACTTC.

The gene calls are TRBV27 and TRBJ1-6; TRBD1 is a possible D gene (6 bases). The CDR3 sequence is 16 residues long. V lost 1 base and J 5 bases, leaving 12 bases between the germline ends. Germline V gives CDR1 MNHEY, CDR2 SMNVEV (reference sequence). CDR3 region: CASSLFGGPNNSPLHF. CDR3 nucleotide sequence: TGTGCCAGCAGTTTATTTGGGGGGCCCAATAATTCACCCCTCCACTTT.

The chain employs TRBV4-1 and TRBJ2-7; TRBD2 aligns across 9 bases. Germline trimming cut 1 base from V and 3 bases from J; bases unmatched to any gene: 4. The CDR3 is made up of 15 amino acids. Germline-derived CDR1 and CDR2 are MGHRA and YSYEKL. The CDR3 sequence: CASSQGTSAVYEQYF. The CDR3 coding sequence is TGCGCCAGCAGCCAAGGGACTAGCGCCGTCTACGAGCAGTACTTC.

This chain joins TRBV28 and TRBJ2-7, with TRBD1 matching over 7 bases. This CDR3 comprises 16 residues. V shed 6 bases, J shed 2 bases, and the junction held 13 bases outside the gene matches. In germline, CDR1 is MDHEN, CDR2 SYDVKM. Here the CDR3 DNA reads TGTGCCAGCAGCCTCCCGGGGACAGAGCCCACCTACGAGCAGTACTTC. Translated, it gives CASSLPGTEPTYEQYF.

The chain has TRBV2 and TRBJ2-2; perhaps TRBD2 as D (5 bases). The CDR3 totals 15 residues. V was shortened by 4 bases and J by 4 bases, with 13 bases between the two germline ends. Germline CDR1 is SNHLY and CDR2 is FYNNEI. CDR3 loop: CASSGIATSTGELFF. The CDR3 DNA sequence: TGTGCCAGCAGTGGAATAGCAACTAGCACCGGGGAGCTGTTTTTT.

V usage is TRBV10-2 and J usage is TRBJ1-2, with TRBD1 as a possible D gene (5 bases). V lost 6 bases to trimming and J lost 2 bases, with 10 bases between them. CDR3 size: 13 residues. CDR1 is WSHSY, CDR2 SAAADI, per germline. In nucleotides, the CDR3 is TGCGCCAGCAGGACAGACGGAAACTATGGCTACACCTTC. It is translated as CASRTDGNYGYTF.

The chain combines TRBV29-1 with TRBJ2-7; D unresolved. The germline gives CDR1 SQVTM, CDR2 ANQGSEA. Trimming removed 4 bases at V and 5 bases at J, with 15 bases between. The CDR3 has 13 residues. The CDR3 loop reads CSVGSMVSHEQYF. CDR3 DNA sequence: TGCAGCGTTGGTAGCATGGTTTCTCACGAGCAGTACTTC.

The chain uses TRBV27 and TRBJ2-2; a weak D match, TRBD1 (6 bases). Germline-derived CDR1 and CDR2 are MNHEY and SMNVEV (reference sequence). There are 15 residues in the CDR3. The V end was cut by 5 bases, the J end by 1 base, with 11 bases between. CDR3 in amino acids: CASSPTTGNTGELFF. The CDR3 DNA reads TGTGCCAGCAGTCCAACGACAGGGAACACCGGGGAGCTGTTTTTT.

The chain recombines TRBV9 with TRBJ2-7; 7 positions agree with TRBD2. The length of the CDR3 is 14 residues. CDR1 and CDR2 from the germline V gene are SGDLS and YYNGEE. V shed 4 bases and J 5 bases; nucleotides not matched to a gene: 9. The CDR3 coding sequence is TGTGCCAGCAGCCCCGGGGGGTACACCCACGAGCAGTACTTC. Its protein product is CASSPGGYTHEQYF. The entire variable domain, with the rest obtained from reference TRBV9 and TRBJ2-7, is as follows: DSGVTQTPKHLITATGQRVTLRCSPRSGDLSVYWYQQSLDQGLQFLIQYYNGEERAKGNILERFSAQQFPDLHSELNLSSLELGDSALYFCASSPGGYTHEQYFGPGTRLTVT.

This chain uses TRBV5-1 with TRBJ1-1; D may be TRBD1 (5 bases). The V gene lost 4 bases and the J gene lost 0 bases, with 19 bases spanning the gap. The CDR3 totals 17 residues. Germline V lookup: CDR1 SGHRS, CDR2 YFSETQ. The CDR3 DNA follows: TGCGCCAGCAGCATGGGCGTAGGGGAGGACGTGAACACTGAAGCTTTCTTT. Translated, it gives CASSMGVGEDVNTEAFF.

The V and J genes are TRBV5-1 and TRBJ2-1; D call uncertain. The CDR3 has 15 residues. Germline CDR1 reads SGHRS; CDR2 reads YFSETQ. Trimming took off 3 bases at V and 0 bases at J, with 10 bases between the two ends. Here the CDR3 DNA reads TGCGCCAGCAGCTACGACACGAGCTCCTACAATGAGCAGTTCTTC. It translates to CASSYDTSSYNEQFF.